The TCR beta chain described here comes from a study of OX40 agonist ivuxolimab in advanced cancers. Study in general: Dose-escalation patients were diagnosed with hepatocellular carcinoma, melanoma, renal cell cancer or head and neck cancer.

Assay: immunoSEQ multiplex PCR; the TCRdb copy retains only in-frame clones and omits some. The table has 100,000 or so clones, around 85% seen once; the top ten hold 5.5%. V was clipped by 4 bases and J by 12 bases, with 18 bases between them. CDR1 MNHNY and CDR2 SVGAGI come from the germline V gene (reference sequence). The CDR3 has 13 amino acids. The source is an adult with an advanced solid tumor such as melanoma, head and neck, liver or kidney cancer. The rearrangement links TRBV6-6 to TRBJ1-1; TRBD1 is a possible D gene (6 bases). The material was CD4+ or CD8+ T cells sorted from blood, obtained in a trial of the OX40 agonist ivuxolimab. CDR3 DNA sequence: TGTGCCAGCAGTTCAAGGACAGCTGACCGTTCTTTCTTT. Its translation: CASSSRTADRSFF.